This T cell receptor (beta chain) was obtained from a study of regulatory T cells in long-lasting Graves disease. Sequencing libraries for TCR beta were prepared with iRepertoire HTBI primers and Arm-PCR of CDR3 regions. TCRdb redid the calling of the multiplex PCR reads with MiXCR, one entry per CDR3 protein. Of 300,000 to 500,000 distinct CDR3 sequences in the sample, less than 25% were seen once. This clonotype was counted many times. The CDR3 extends over 16 amino acids. CDR1 MDHEN and CDR2 SYDVKM come from the germline V gene. V was clipped by 8 bases and J by 1 base, with 18 bases between them. Time point specified: persistent/refractory GD, antithyroid drugs over 5 years with positive TRAb. Researchers made the TCR library from RNA that was extracted from PBMCs.

V and J are TRBV28 and TRBJ1-5, with D unclear. This clonotype was obtained from a female donor with Graves disease. Sequencing used peripheral blood mononuclear cells (PBMCs), obtained when the disease was refractory, from a patient treated with antithyroid drugs. The CDR3 region is CASDLVGPGSNQPQHF. CDR3 coding DNA: TGTGCCAGCGATTTAGTAGGTCCGGGGAGCAATCAGCCCCAGCATTTT. Filled out from reference TRBV28 and TRBJ1-5, the complete variable domain reads DVKVTQSSRYLVKRTGEKVFLECVQDMDHENMFWYRQDPGLGLRLIYFSYDVKMKEKGDIPEGYSVSREKKERFSLILESASTNQTSMYLCASDLVGPGSNQPQHFGDGTRLSIL.